Reported below is one T cell receptor beta chain. The sample comes from a study of OX40 agonist ivuxolimab in advanced cancers. CDR3 length: 17 residues. Germline V gene data show CDR1 as LNHDA and CDR2 as SQIVND (reference sequence). V shed 9 bases and J 0 bases; nucleotides not matched to a gene: 7. The protocol was immunoSEQ multiplex PCR, while the TCRdb copy is restricted to in-frame clones and leaves out a portion. This table holds 65,000 to 90,000 clones, 80% to 95% found once. The chain couples TRBV19 to TRBJ2-6; TRBD1 matches 11 bases. Sequencing was performed on CD4+ or CD8+ T cells sorted from blood, taken in a trial of the OX40 agonist ivuxolimab. The TCR comes from an adult with an advanced solid tumor such as melanoma, head and neck, liver or kidney cancer. CDR3 protein: CASGTGGTYSGANVLTF. CDR3 DNA sequence: TGTGCCAGCGGGACAGGGGGTACCTACTCTGGGGCCAACGTCCTGACTTTC.